Given below is one T cell receptor beta chain in context. Its antigen is currently unknown. This record belongs to a study of cytomegalovirus exposure and HLA in healthy donors. The V gene's germline CDR1 is GTSNPN and CDR2 SVGIG (reference sequence). Deletions cut 2 bases from V and 4 bases from J, with 12 bases between. The CDR3 runs 14 residues. PCR involved 60 Vbeta and 13 Jbeta primers. Libraries were prepared by immunoSEQ multiplex PCR; TCRdb keeps only in-frame clonotypes and omits some of them. Here the sample spans approximately 100,000 clones, around 80% being singletons. Study-wide results and limits: In vitro confirmation showed a few CMV-associated chains to be CMV antigen specific. Common viral pathogens (according to a later analysis) appeared linked to several of the most significant clusters.

J is TRBJ1-5 and V is TRBV30; no reliable D call. Sequencing used PBMCs. The source is a female donor in good health and CMV-seropositive. The CDR3 DNA sequence: TGTGCCTGGAGTTGGCGGGCAGCTAATCAGCCCCAGCATTTT. This codes for CAWSWRAANQPQHF.